This TCR beta chain was retrieved from a study of T cells after posttransplantation cyclophosphamide. In regard to this clone: One end of the junction is discordant with germline, which a read error may explain.

Produced via immunoSEQ multiplex PCR; TCRdb's table is partial and in-frame only. The sample has 3,500 to 4,000 clones; approximately 67% are singletons. CDR1 is SQVTM and CDR2 is ANQGSEA in the germline V gene. The CDR3 spans 12 residues. The sample consisted of memory CD8+ T cells sorted from blood. This chain connects TRBV29-1 to TRBJ2-7, with a possible D match to TRBD2 (5 bases). The receptor was isolated from a man aged 25 to 45 in good health and a related stem cell transplant donor. CDR3 in amino acids: CSVEERGLRGHF. The CDR3 bases are TGCAGCGTTGAAGAACGCGGGCTTCGAGGGCACTTC.